Listed below are T cell receptor beta chains from one sample, sequenced in a study of CD4 T cells in relation to SARS-CoV-2 and coronaviruses. These receptors' antigens are unknown. The assay was immunoSEQ multiplex PCR, and TCRdb's table has in-frame clones only and misses some. The sample shows 15,000 or so clones, 82% of them seen only once. The sample was CD4+ T cells from PBMCs, cultured in vitro. The receptor set was obtained from a human donor in good health. Both conserved end residues are part of each CDR3. D genes are given only for firm matches. Some rows mark clone size as missing; the rest say once, few, many or name a class of expanded clone.

abundance	v_gene	d_gene	j_gene	CDR3nt	CDR3aa
.	TRBV7-7	.	TRBJ1-1	TGTGCCAGCAGCTCCCGTAGGGGGACTGAAGCTTTCTTT	CASSSRRGTEAFF
.	TRBV10-3	TRBD2	TRBJ2-2	TGTGCCATCGGGGGGACTAGCGGAGCCACCGGGGAGCTGTTTTTT	CAIGGTSGATGELFF
.	TRBV6-6	.	TRBJ2-3	TGTGCCAGCAGCCCCTCGACTAGCACAGATACGCAGTATTTT	CASSPSTSTDTQYF
.	TRBV11-2	TRBD2	TRBJ2-1	TGTGCCAGCAGCTTAGGTCGGAAGCTAGCGGGAATCTCCTACAATGAGCAGTTCTTC	CASSLGRKLAGISYNEQFF
.	TRBV6-2/TRBV6-3	.	TRBJ2-1	TGTGCCAGCAGCTGGGATCCCTTCTACAATGAGCAGTTCTTC	CASSWDPFYNEQFF
.	TRBV9	.	TRBJ2-2	TGTGCCAGCAGCGTAGATCTGGTTAGGACGGCCGGGGAGCTGTTTTTT	CASSVDLVRTAGELFF
.	TRBV7-2	.	TRBJ2-3	TGTGCCAGCAGCTTAGACGGGAGAATGACAGATACGCAGTATTTT	CASSLDGRMTDTQYF
once	TRBV3-1/TRBV3-2	TRBD2	TRBJ2-2	TGTGCCAGCGGAATTAGCGGGAGCACCGGGGAGCTGTTTTTT	CASGISGSTGELFF
few	TRBV4-3	TRBD1	TRBJ1-6	TGCGCCAGCAGCCAAGTCTTACAGGGGGCAGGCAATTCACCCCTCCACTTT	CASSQVLQGAGNSPLHF
.	TRBV19	TRBD2	TRBJ2-5	TGTGCCAGTAAAGACAGCGGGGGAAAGACCCAGTACTTC	CASKDSGGKTQYF
once	TRBV18	TRBD2	TRBJ2-3	TGTGCCAGCTCCCCTGGACTAGGGGGCACAGATACGCAGTATTTT	CASSPGLGGTDTQYF
once	TRBV30	.	TRBJ1-1	TGTGCCTGGAGCCCCGGGACTGAGAACACTGAAGCTTTCTTT	CAWSPGTENTEAFF
few	TRBV6-1	.	TRBJ1-4	TGTGCCAGCAGTGATTCTACAGGTACAGAAAAACTGTTTTTT	CASSDSTGTEKLFF
once	TRBV3-1/TRBV3-2	.	TRBJ1-2	TGTGCCAGCAGCCAATATCCTCAGATTGGCTACACCTTC	CASSQYPQIGYTF
.	TRBV4-2	TRBD2	TRBJ2-7	TGTGCCAGCAGCCAAGTGACTAGCGAGGTCTACGAGCAGTACTTC	CASSQVTSEVYEQYF
.	TRBV6-2/TRBV6-3	TRBD1	TRBJ1-1	TGTGCCAGCAGTCGGAGACAGGGGGAAGCTTTCTTT	CASSRRQGEAFF
.	TRBV30	.	TRBJ2-3	TGTGCCTGGACGGAGAGCACAGATACGCAGTATTTT	CAWTESTDTQYF
.	TRBV29-1	TRBD1	TRBJ2-1	TGCAGCGCGAGAGAGATAAACAGGGGGGCCTACAATGAGCAGTTCTTC	CSAREINRGAYNEQFF
.	TRBV5-4	.	TRBJ2-1	TGTGCCAGCAGCTTCGGGGGCCGGAGGGTGGATGAGCAGTTCTTC	CASSFGGRRVDEQFF
.	TRBV9	TRBD1	TRBJ2-7	TGTGCCAGCAGCGGGGACAGGGGGAGGGAGCAGTACTTC	CASSGDRGREQYF
.	TRBV7-3	.	TRBJ2-6	TGTGCCAGCAGCGCCCGGACAGCGGCTGACTCATCTGGGGCCAACGTCCTGACTTTC	CASSARTAADSSGANVLTF
.	TRBV7-6	TRBD1	TRBJ1-2	TGTGCCAGCAGCTTCGGGGACAGGGGGCCGTGGAACTATGGCTACACCTTC	CASSFGDRGPWNYGYTF
.	TRBV6-6	.	TRBJ2-6	TGTGCCAGCAGTCCCCAGGGTTTAATAGCTGGGGCCAACGTCCTGACTTTC	CASSPQGLIAGANVLTF
.	TRBV4-1	.	TRBJ1-4	TGCGCCAGCAGCCGAAACAGGGAGGTAGAAGAAAAACTGTTTTTT	CASSRNREVEEKLFF
.	TRBV6-1	TRBD1	TRBJ2-5	TGTGCCAGCAGTGAACCTACAGGGGGCGGTGAGACCCAGTACTTC	CASSEPTGGGETQYF
.	TRBV18	.	TRBJ1-5	TGTGCCAGCTCGCCAGGAGCCAGCCAGCCCCAGCATTTT	CASSPGASQPQHF
.	TRBV4-3	.	TRBJ2-7	TGCGCCAGCAGCCGAAGGGACACGACCTACGAGCAGTACTTC	CASSRRDTTYEQYF
.	TRBV11-2	.	TRBJ2-1	TGTGCCAGCCTTGCGGGAATCTACAATGAGCAGTTCTTC	CASLAGIYNEQFF
once	TRBV19	TRBD1	TRBJ1-5	TGTGCCAGTAGTATGGGAACAGGGGGTCAGCCCCAGCATTTT	CASSMGTGGQPQHF
.	TRBV19	.	TRBJ1-4	TGTGCCAGTAGTTTTCAGCAAAGGGAAAAACTGTTTTTT	CASSFQQREKLFF
.	TRBV30	.	TRBJ1-3	TGTGCCTGGAGTGTTTATACAAACACCATATATTTT	CAWSVYTNTIYF
.	TRBV6-6	.	TRBJ1-2	TGTGCCAGCAGTTACACCCGGGACAAAGGCTATGGCTACACCTTC	CASSYTRDKGYGYTF
.	TRBV5-4	.	TRBJ2-3	TGTGCCAGCAGCTCAGGGGCGGGCACAGATACGCAGTATTTT	CASSSGAGTDTQYF
once	TRBV3-1/TRBV3-2	.	TRBJ2-6	TGTGCCAGCAGCCAAGTTGGGACACCTCACTACTCTGGGGCCAACGTCCTGACTTTC	CASSQVGTPHYSGANVLTF
medium-sized	TRBV29-1	.	TRBJ2-1	TGCAGCGTTGAAGGGGCAGGGGACAATGAGCAGTTCTTC	CSVEGAGDNEQFF
.	TRBV2	.	TRBJ1-3	TGTGCCAGCAGTGAATCGGGCAGTTCTTTCGCCATATATTTT	CASSESGSSFAIYF
.	TRBV5-1	.	TRBJ1-2	TGCGCCAGCAGCTCGACGTTACCGTCTAACTATGGCTACACCTTC	CASSSTLPSNYGYTF
.	TRBV4-1	TRBD2	TRBJ2-7	TGCGCCAGCAGTCCCACCTGGACTAGCGACTCCTACGGGCAGTACTTC	CASSPTWTSDSYGQYF
.	TRBV11-2	.	TRBJ2-7	TGTGCCAGCAGCTTAACAGGGTTTCCCTCCTACGAGCAGTACTTC	CASSLTGFPSYEQYF
.	TRBV29-1	.	TRBJ2-3	TGCAGCGTTGAATCTACGAGGGCAGATACGCAGTATTTT	CSVESTRADTQYF
few	TRBV2	.	TRBJ2-5	TGTGCCAGCGCGACGATGGAGACCCAGTACTTC	CASATMETQYF
.	TRBV5-1	TRBD1	TRBJ2-7	TGCGCCAGCGGGCTGAGACAGGGGGGCTACGAGCAGTACTTC	CASGLRQGGYEQYF
.	TRBV7-2	.	TRBJ2-7	TGTGCCAGCAGCCTCAGCACCGGGGCCCTCTACGAGCAGTACTTC	CASSLSTGALYEQYF
.	TRBV5-1	.	TRBJ2-1	TGCGCCAGCAGCTTCCAGGACCCTCCGGATGAGCAGTTCTTC	CASSFQDPPDEQFF
.	TRBV7-2	TRBD2	TRBJ2-1	TGTGCCAGCAGCCCGGGACTAGCCAACAATGAGCAGTTCTTC	CASSPGLANNEQFF
.	TRBV6-5	.	TRBJ2-5	TGTGCCAGCAGTTACCGCCGGGGCCAGACCCAGTACTTC	CASSYRRGQTQYF
.	TRBV4-3	.	TRBJ2-3	TGCGCCAGCAGCCAAGATCCTAACACAGATACGCAGTATTTT	CASSQDPNTDTQYF
.	TRBV2	TRBD2	TRBJ2-5	TGTGCCAATCGAGGTCCCGGGACTAGCGGGGGGGCCCGTGAGACCCAGTACTTC	CANRGPGTSGGARETQYF
.	TRBV2	.	TRBJ1-4	TGTGCCAGCGGGGACTCTAAGGGTGAAAAACTGTTTTTT	CASGDSKGEKLFF
.	TRBV21-1	.	TRBJ1-2	TGTGCCAGCAGCAAAGTTCACAGGAACTATGGCTACACCTTC	CASSKVHRNYGYTF
.	TRBV7-2	.	TRBJ1-2	TGTGCCAGCAGCGAGCAGGGTTATGGCTACACCTTC	CASSEQGYGYTF
.	TRBV5-1	TRBD1	TRBJ1-5	TGCGCCAGCAGCTTGGGGCCGGGACAGGGGGATTATCAGCCCCAGCATTTT	CASSLGPGQGDYQPQHF
.	TRBV2	.	TRBJ1-5	TGTGCCAGCAGTGAGGACCGGAATCAGCCCCAGCATTTT	CASSEDRNQPQHF
once	TRBV20-1	.	TRBJ2-7	TGCAGTGCTAGATCCTCGGGCGAGCAGTACTTC	CSARSSGEQYF